This T cell receptor (beta chain) was identified in a study of blood T cell repertoires in COVID-19. Looking at the study overall: The samples span acute and convalescent COVID-19 from the United States, Italy and Spain.

How the authors handled the data: Estimated nucleated cell counts came from reference gene primer amplification. Data came from immunoSEQ multiplex PCR; TCRdb stores just in-frame clones and leaves some out. V and J calls and clone size come straight from that table; D and trimming were deduced from the DNA. Found here are hundreds of thousands of clones, about 89% of them singletons; the top ten hold roughly 9%. The participants were between about 18 and 90 years old and came from 24 US areas. Cohort 3 recovery required two negative PCRs, clearance, or symptom resolution. The trim removed 3 bases at V and 5 bases at J, leaving 10 bases unmatched. CDR3 length: 17 amino acids. Germline V gives CDR1 MGHRA, CDR2 YSYEKL.

Input material: PBMCs or T cells enriched from blood (not recorded which). The V gene is TRBV4-1, the J gene TRBJ2-1, with 10 bases identical to TRBD1. The receptor comes from a man in his forties who had recovered from COVID-19. DNA for the CDR3: TGCGCCAGCAGCCACCGACAGGGGGCAGGGGGAAACAATGAGCAGTTCTTC. Amino acid sequence: CASSHRQGAGGNNEQFF.